The 17 T cell receptor beta chains listed next were all sequenced from one sample in a study of blood T cells in healthy people across ages. The authors ran a second PCR of 7 to 11 cycles using a sample-barcoded 5' primer and a J-beta primer mix. TCRdb processed the 5' RACE reads anew with MiXCR; each CDR3 protein has one entry. The repertoire holds fewer than 2 million distinct CDR3 sequences, with approximately 40% as singletons. The sample consisted of blood. These receptors all stem from a human donor in good health.

V gene TRBV10-3 combines with J gene TRBJ2-7; 8 bases are shared with TRBD1. This CDR3 has 14 residues. Losses at the gene ends were 6 bases for V and 6 bases for J; bases not matched to a gene: 10. The V gene's germline CDR1 is ENHRY and CDR2 SYGVKD. CDR3 DNA: TGTGCCATCAGACTCAGGGGGCAGTTTGGCGAGCAGTACTTC. Translated: CAIRLRGQFGEQYF.

This clonotype has only a few counts. This chain uses TRBV20-1 with TRBJ2-5; D possibly corresponds to TRBD1 (5 bases). Germline V CDR1 and CDR2: DFQATT, SNEGSKA (reference sequence). This CDR3 has 12 amino acids. Trimming stripped 2 bases from V and 3 bases from J, with 7 bases between. The CDR3 nucleotides read TGCAGTGCTAGATTAGGGGAAGAGACCCAGTACTTC. Residues: CSARLGEETQYF.

For this clonotype: At one end, the junction sequence differs from germline, possibly due to a read error. The chain links TRBV7-9 to TRBJ2-1, with TRBD2 matching 10 bases. The CDR3 contains 17 residues. The germline gives CDR1 SEHNR, CDR2 FQNEAQ (reference sequence). The chain's CDR3 is CASSSSALAGLMNEQVF. The CDR3 bases are TGTGCCAGCAGCTCTTCTGCACTAGCGGGGTTGATGAATGAGCAGGTCTTC.

The sample holds a few counts of this clonotype. This rearrangement joins TRBV11-3 to TRBJ2-1, with D tentatively TRBD1 or TRBD2 (6 bases each). Trimming removed 3 bases from V and 9 bases from J, with 24 bases in between. The CDR3 has 17 residues. Germline loops: CDR1 SGHNT, CDR2 YENEEA. The CDR3, as DNA: TGTGCCAGCAGCTTTCACGGGGGCAGGGTCCACACTGGTGAGCAGTTCTTC. Amino acids: CASSFHGGRVHTGEQFF.

The V call is TRBV29-1, the J call TRBJ1-1; no clear D gene. This CDR3 has 12 amino acids. In germline, CDR1 is SQVTM, CDR2 ANQGSEA. Between the trimmed V and J ends, which lost 7 bases and 1 base, there was a span of 10 bases. This CDR3 is CSAEESNTEAFF. The DNA for the CDR3 is TGCAGCGCCGAGGAGTCGAACACTGAAGCTTTCTTT.

This chain uses TRBV4-1 with TRBJ2-3; D not resolved. V dropped 1 base and J dropped 0 bases, with 11 bases sitting between them. This CDR3 is 16 amino acids long. Germline assignment: CDR1 MGHRA and CDR2 YSYEKL. The CDR3, as DNA: TGCGCCAGCAGCCAAGCCGTCGGTACTAGCACAGATACGCAGTATTTT. Encoded protein: CASSQAVGTSTDTQYF.

This clonotype was found a few times. CDR3 region: CASSLMTRGYGYTF. CDR3 in DNA: TGTGCCAGCAGTTTGATGACAAGAGGATATGGCTACACCTTC. The rearrangement links TRBV28 to TRBJ1-2; D not resolved. V was pared by 3 bases and J by 5 bases, with 13 bases between. CDR3 length equals 14 residues. CDR1 and CDR2 from the germline V gene are MDHEN and SYDVKM.

The chain has TRBV20-1 and TRBJ2-5, with TRBD1 identical over 7 bases. The J call is uncertain, as TRBJ2-7 better fits the DNA end. The CDR3 sequence is 12 residues long. The germline V gene has CDR1 DFQATT and CDR2 SNEGSKA (reference sequence). CDR3 in DNA: TGCAGTGCTAGTCAGGGGGTGAACGAGCAGTACTTC. It codes for CSASQGVNEQYF.

The gene calls are TRBV7-9 and TRBJ1-5; no definite D call. Germline V CDR1 and CDR2: SEHNR, FQNEAQ (reference sequence). The CDR3 runs 16 residues. Trimming took off 0 bases at V and 4 bases at J, with 13 bases between the two ends. The CDR3 here is CASSLASPTKNQPQHF. The CDR3 DNA sequence: TGTGCCAGCAGCTTAGCGAGTCCTACAAAGAATCAGCCCCAGCATTTT.

This chain uses TRBV7-8 with TRBJ2-7, with TRBD1 as a possible D gene (5 bases). V lost 7 bases, J lost 0 bases, and 13 bases lay in between. Germline-derived CDR1 and CDR2 are SGHVS and FQNEAQ. This CDR3 spans 14 amino acids. The CDR3 DNA sequence: TGTGCCAGCACCCGACAGTTAAGCTCCTACGAGCAGTACTTC. This sequence encodes CASTRQLSSYEQYF.

Comment on this clonotype: The junction departs from the called germline gene at one end, perhaps through a read error. The rearrangement uses TRBV20-1 and TRBJ2-2, with D perhaps TRBD1 (7 bases). Per the germline V gene, CDR1 is DFQATT and CDR2 is SNEGSKA (reference sequence). CDR3 size: 16 residues. This chain's CDR3 is CSARDPPRQGTGGLFF. The DNA of the CDR3 is TGCAGTGCTAGAGATCCCCCGAGACAGGGCACCGGGGGGCTGTTTTTT.

The V and J genes are TRBV20-1 and TRBJ2-1; D is undetermined. This CDR3 is 15 amino acids long. Per germline, CDR1 DFQATT and CDR2 SNEGSKA (reference sequence). The ends were cut back, 1 base at V and 13 bases at J, with 23 bases in the middle. This CDR3 is CSARGFSLLVETQFF. The CDR3 bases are TGCAGTGCTAGAGGATTTTCTTTGTTGGTGGAGACCCAGTTCTTC.

This clonotype showed up just a few times. The J gene is TRBJ2-1, the V gene TRBV4-2; 7 bases align to TRBD2. Germline trimming cut 7 bases from V and 4 bases from J; bases unmatched to any gene: 13. This CDR3 has 16 amino acids. CDR1 is LGHNA, CDR2 YNFKEQ, per germline. Here the CDR3 DNA reads TGTGCCAGCACACAGGCCAGCGGGGAGGCTTACAATGAGCAGTTCTTC. The encoded protein is CASTQASGEAYNEQFF.

This clonotype was observed many times. The gene calls are TRBV7-3 and TRBJ2-1, with TRBD2 identical over 8 bases. CDR3 length: 15 amino acids. Per germline, CDR1 SGHTA and CDR2 FQGTGA. The V segment lost 2 bases and the J segment 6 bases; nucleotides outside the gene matches: 6. For the CDR3, the DNA is TGTGCCAGCAGCTTACTGGCGGGGGGATTCAATGAGCAGTTCTTC. It codes for CASSLLAGGFNEQFF.

CDR3 sequence reads: CASSFPGQPYGYTF. DNA for the CDR3: TGTGCCAGCAGCTTTCCGGGACAGCCCTATGGCTACACCTTC. V gene TRBV7-2 combines with J gene TRBJ1-2, with 7 bases fitting TRBD1. CDR1 is SGHTA, CDR2 FQGNSA, per germline. V gave up 3 bases and J gave up 4 bases; unmatched junction bases: 5. CDR3 length equals 14 residues.

This clonotype appeared a single time. This chain joins TRBV6-2 or TRBV6-3 and TRBJ1-2; D is ambiguous. V gave up 4 bases and J gave up 6 bases, with 9 bases separating them. Germline CDR1 and CDR2: MNHEY and SVGEGT. The CDR3 sequence is 12 residues long. For the CDR3, the DNA is TGTGCCAGCAGTTTTGGGGTCGATGGCTACACCTTC. It codes for CASSFGVDGYTF.

The chain links TRBV12-3 or TRBV12-4 to TRBJ1-1; D might be TRBD1 (6 bases). The V end was cut by 4 bases, the J end by 0 bases, with 12 bases between. The CDR3 is made up of 15 amino acids. The CDR3 here is CASSWRQDMNTEAFF. The CDR3 DNA is TGTGCCAGCAGTTGGCGACAGGACATGAACACTGAAGCTTTCTTT.